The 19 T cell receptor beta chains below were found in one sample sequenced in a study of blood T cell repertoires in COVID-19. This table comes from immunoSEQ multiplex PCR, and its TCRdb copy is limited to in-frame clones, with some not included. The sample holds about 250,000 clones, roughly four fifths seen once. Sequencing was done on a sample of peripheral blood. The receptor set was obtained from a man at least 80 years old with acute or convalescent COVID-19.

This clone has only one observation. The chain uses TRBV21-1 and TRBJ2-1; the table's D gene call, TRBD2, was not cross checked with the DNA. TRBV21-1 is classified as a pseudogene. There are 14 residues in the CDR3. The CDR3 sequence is CARAQREGHNEQFF. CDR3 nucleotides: TGTGCCAGAGCCCAGCGGGAGGGTCACAATGAGCAGTTCTTC.

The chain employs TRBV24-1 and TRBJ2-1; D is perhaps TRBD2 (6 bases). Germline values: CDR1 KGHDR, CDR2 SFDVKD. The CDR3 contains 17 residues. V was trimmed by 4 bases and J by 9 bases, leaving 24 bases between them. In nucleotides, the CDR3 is TGTGCCACCAGTGACGTGCGACTAGGCTTAGGAGTAGGTGAGCAGTTCTTC. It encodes CATSDVRLGLGVGEQFF.

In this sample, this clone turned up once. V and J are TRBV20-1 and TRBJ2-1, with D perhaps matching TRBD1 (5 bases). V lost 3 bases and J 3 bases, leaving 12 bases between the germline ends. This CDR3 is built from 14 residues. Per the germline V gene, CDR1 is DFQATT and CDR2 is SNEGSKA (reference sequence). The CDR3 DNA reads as TGCAGTGCTAGTTTGGGGCCGAGCTACAATGAGCAGTTCTTC. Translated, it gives CSASLGPSYNEQFF.

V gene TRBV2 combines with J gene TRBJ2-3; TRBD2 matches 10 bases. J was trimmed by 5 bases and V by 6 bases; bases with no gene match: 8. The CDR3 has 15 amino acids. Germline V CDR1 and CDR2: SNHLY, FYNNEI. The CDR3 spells CASRGGLANRDTQYF. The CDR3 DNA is TGTGCCAGCAGGGGGGGACTAGCGAATAGAGATACGCAGTATTTT.

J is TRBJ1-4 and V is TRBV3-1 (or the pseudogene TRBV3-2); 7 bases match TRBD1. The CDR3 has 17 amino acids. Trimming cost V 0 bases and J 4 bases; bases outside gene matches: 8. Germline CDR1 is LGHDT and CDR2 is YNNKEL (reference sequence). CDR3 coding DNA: TGTGCCAGCAGCCAAGATCGGAAGGGACAGTTTAATGAAAAACTGTTTTTT. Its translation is CASSQDRKGQFNEKLFF.

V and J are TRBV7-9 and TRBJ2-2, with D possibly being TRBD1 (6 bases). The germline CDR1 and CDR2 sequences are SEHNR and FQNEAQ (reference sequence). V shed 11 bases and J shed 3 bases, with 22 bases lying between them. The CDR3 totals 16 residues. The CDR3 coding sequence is TGTGCCTACAGGCGGAGACAGGCAACGGACACCGGGGAGCTGTTTTTT. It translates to CAYRRRQATDTGELFF.

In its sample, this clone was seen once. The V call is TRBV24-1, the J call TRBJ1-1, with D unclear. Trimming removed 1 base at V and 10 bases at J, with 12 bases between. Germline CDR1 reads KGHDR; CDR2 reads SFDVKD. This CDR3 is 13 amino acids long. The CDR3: CATSDFSGRGAFF. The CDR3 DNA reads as TGTGCCACCAGTGATTTTTCGGGTCGGGGAGCTTTCTTT.

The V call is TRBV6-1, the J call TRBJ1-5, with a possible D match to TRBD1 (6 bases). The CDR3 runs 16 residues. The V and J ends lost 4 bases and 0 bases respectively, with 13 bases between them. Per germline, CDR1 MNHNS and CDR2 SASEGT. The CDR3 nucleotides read TGTGCCAGCAGTGCCCCGACAGGACATAGCAATCAGCCCCAGCATTTT. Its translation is CASSAPTGHSNQPQHF.

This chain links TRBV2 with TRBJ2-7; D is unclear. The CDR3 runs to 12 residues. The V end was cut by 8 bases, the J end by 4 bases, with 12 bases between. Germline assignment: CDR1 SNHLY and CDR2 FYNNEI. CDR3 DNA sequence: TGTGCCAGCGTCGCACAGATATACGAGCAGTACTTC. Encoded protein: CASVAQIYEQYF.

The CDR3 region has the DNA TGTGCCATCAGTGAGAGACAGGGTTCTTACGAGCAGTACTTC. Translating gives CAISERQGSYEQYF. This chain uses TRBV10-3 with TRBJ2-7, with 7 bases matching TRBD1. Unmatched junction bases numbered 5, after V lost 2 bases and J lost 4 bases. The germline gives CDR1 ENHRY, CDR2 SYGVKD. The length of the CDR3 is 14 residues.

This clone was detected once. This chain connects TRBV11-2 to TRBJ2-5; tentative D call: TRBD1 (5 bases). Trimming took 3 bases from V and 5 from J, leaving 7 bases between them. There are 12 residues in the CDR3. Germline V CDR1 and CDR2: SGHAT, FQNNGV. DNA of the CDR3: TGTGCCAGCAGCTTGGGGCGGGAGACCCAGTACTTC. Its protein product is CASSLGRETQYF. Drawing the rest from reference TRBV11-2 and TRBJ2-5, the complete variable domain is EAGVAQSPRYKIIEKRQSVAFWCNPISGHATLYWYQQILGQGPKLLIQFQNNGVVDDSQLPKDRFSAERLKGVDSTLKIQPAKLEDSAVYLCASSLGRETQYFGPGTRLLVL.

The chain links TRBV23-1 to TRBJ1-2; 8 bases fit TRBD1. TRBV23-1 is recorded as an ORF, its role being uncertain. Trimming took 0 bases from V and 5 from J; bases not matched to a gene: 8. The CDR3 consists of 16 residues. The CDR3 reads CASSQSTTGVEYGYTF. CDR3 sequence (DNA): TGCGCCAGCAGTCAATCAACGACAGGGGTCGAGTATGGCTACACCTTC.

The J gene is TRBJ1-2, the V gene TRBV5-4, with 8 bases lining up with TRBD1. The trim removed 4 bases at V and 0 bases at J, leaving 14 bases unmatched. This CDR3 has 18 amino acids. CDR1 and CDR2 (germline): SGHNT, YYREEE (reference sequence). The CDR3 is CASSNLGQGALANYGYTF. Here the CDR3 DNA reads TGTGCCAGCAGCAACCTAGGGCAGGGGGCTCTGGCTAACTATGGCTACACCTTC.

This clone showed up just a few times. The DNA of the CDR3 is TGCAGCGTCTTGGGAGTTTTCACCTACGAGCAGTACTTC. The encoded protein is CSVLGVFTYEQYF. This chain links TRBV29-1 with TRBJ2-7; possibly TRBD2 for D (5 bases). The CDR3 contains 13 residues. Germline CDR1 SQVTM, CDR2 ANQGSEA. The V end lost 6 bases, the J end lost 2 bases, and 14 bases lay between the germline ends.

CDR3 sequence reads: CASSESGLALYNEQFF. For the CDR3, the DNA is TGCGCCAGCAGTGAGTCGGGACTAGCGTTGTACAATGAGCAGTTCTTC. The V and J genes are TRBV10-1 and TRBJ2-1; 10 positions agree with TRBD2. Germline assignment: CDR1 WNHNN and CDR2 SYGVQD (reference sequence). V lost 0 bases, J lost 4 bases, and 3 bases stayed unmatched. This CDR3 has 16 amino acids.

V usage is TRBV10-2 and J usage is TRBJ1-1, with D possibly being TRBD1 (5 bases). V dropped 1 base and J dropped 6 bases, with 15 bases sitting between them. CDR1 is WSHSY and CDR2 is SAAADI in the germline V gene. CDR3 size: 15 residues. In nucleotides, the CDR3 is TGCGCCAGCAGTGAGTGGGGTTCTAGGGGCGCTGAAGCTTTCTTT. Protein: CASSEWGSRGAEAFF.

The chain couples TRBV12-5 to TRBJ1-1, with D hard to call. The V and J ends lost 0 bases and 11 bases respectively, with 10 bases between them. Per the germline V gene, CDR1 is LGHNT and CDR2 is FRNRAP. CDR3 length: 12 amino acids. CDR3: CASGLVRRKAFF. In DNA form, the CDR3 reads TGTGCTAGTGGTTTGGTACGGAGAAAGGCTTTCTTT.

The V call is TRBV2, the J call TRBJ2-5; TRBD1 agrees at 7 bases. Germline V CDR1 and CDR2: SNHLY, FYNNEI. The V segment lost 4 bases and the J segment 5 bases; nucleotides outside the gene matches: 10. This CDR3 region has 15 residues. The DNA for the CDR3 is TGTGCCAGCAGTGGTGAGGGGGCGAGGGGGGAGACCCAGTACTTC. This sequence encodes CASSGEGARGETQYF.

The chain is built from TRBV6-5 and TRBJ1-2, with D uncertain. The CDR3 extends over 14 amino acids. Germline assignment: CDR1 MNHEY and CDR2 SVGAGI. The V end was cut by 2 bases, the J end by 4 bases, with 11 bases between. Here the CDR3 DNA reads TGTGCCAGCAGTTACGGGCGGGTGGGCTATGGCTACACCTTC. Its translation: CASSYGRVGYGYTF.